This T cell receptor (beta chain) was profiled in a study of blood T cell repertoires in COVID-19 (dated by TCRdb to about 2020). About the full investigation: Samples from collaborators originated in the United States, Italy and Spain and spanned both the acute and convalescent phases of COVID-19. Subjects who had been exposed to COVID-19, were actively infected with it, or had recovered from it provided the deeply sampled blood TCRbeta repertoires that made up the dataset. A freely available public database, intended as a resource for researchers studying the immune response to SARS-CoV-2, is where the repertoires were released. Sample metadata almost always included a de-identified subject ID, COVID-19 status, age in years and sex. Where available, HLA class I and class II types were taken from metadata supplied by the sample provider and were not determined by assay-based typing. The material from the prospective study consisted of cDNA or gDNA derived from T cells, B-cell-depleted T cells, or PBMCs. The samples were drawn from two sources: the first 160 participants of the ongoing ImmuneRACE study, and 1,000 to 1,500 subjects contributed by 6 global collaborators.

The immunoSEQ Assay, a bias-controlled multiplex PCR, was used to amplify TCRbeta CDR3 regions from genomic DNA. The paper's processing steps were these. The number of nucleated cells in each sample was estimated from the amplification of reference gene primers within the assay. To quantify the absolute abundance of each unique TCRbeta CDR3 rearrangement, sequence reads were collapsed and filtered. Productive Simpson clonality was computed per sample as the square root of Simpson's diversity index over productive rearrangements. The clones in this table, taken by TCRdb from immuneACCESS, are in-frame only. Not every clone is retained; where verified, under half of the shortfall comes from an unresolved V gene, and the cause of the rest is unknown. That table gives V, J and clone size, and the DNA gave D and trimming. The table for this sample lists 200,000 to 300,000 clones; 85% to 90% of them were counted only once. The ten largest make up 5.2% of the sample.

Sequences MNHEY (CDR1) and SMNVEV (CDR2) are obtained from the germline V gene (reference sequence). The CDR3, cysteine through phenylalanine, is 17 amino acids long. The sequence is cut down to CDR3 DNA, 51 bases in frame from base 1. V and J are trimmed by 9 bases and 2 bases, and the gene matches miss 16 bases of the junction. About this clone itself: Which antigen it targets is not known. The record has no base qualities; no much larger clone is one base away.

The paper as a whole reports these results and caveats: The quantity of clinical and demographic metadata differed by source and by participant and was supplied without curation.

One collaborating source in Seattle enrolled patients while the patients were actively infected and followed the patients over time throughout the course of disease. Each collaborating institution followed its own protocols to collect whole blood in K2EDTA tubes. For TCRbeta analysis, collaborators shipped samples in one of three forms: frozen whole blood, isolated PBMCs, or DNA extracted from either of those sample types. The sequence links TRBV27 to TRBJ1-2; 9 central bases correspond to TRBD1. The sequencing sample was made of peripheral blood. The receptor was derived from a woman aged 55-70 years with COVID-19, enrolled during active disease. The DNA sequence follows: TGTGCCAGTAAGCCGGGACAGGGCCCCACTCTAAACTATGGCTACACCTTC. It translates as CASKPGQGPTLNYGYTF.